The 26 T cell receptor beta chains given below trace back to one sample, sequenced in a study of CD8 T cells in Susac syndrome (dated by TCRdb to about 2019). Library method: the immunoSEQ multiplex PCR assay. RNA was extracted using the RNeasy kit, and about 0.45 to 1 ug of the RNA was reverse transcribed with random hexamers. TCRdb trimmed the raw reads at Q25, called clones with MiXCR and kept productive beta chains. CDR3 protein sequences are deduplicated, and each keeps its most common genes and DNA. This sample gives 400,000 or so distinct CDR3 sequences in total; around 83% of them show up just once. The ten largest clones add up to about 0.12% of the sample. The sequenced material came from CD8+ T cells from PBMCs. The source is a human donor with multiple sclerosis.

The chain has TRBV28 and TRBJ2-6; D is undetermined. V was trimmed by 2 bases and J by 0 bases, leaving 11 bases between them. CDR3 size: 17 residues. Germline CDR1 reads MDHEN; CDR2 reads SYDVKM. The DNA of the CDR3 is TGTGCCAGCAGTTTAGGAATGACCCGCTCTGGGGCCAACGTCCTGACTTTC. Protein: CASSLGMTRSGANVLTF.

The V call is TRBV4-1, the J call TRBJ1-1; D possibly corresponds to TRBD1 (5 bases). Germline V gene sequence: CDR1 MGHRA, CDR2 YSYEKL. This CDR3 has 15 amino acids. The V end lost 0 bases, the J end lost 0 bases, and 8 bases lay between the germline ends. CDR3 loop: CASSQDTDMNTEAFF. CDR3 bases: TGCGCCAGCAGCCAAGATACGGACATGAACACTGAAGCTTTCTTT.

The V and J genes are TRBV7-9 and TRBJ2-7; the D gene is possibly TRBD2 (6 bases). The CDR3 is 14 amino acids. CDR1 SEHNR and CDR2 FQNEAQ come from the germline V gene (reference sequence). V shed 5 bases and J shed 7 bases, with 18 bases lying between them. The CDR3 reads CASSLTSYWKEQYF. The CDR3 region has the DNA TGTGCCAGCAGCCTAACTAGCTACTGGAAAGAGCAGTACTTC. Combining the CDR3 with reference TRBV7-9 and TRBJ2-7 gives the whole variable domain DTGVSQNPRHKITKRGQNVTFRCDPISEHNRLYWYRQTLGQGPEFLTYFQNEAQLEKSRLLSDRFSAERPKGSFSTLEIQRTEQGDSAMYLCASSLTSYWKEQYFGPGTRLTVT.

The V gene is TRBV6-5, the J gene TRBJ2-3; tentative D call: TRBD2 (5 bases). V lost 4 bases and J 0 bases, leaving 17 bases between the germline ends. This CDR3 contains 17 residues. The germline gives CDR1 MNHEY, CDR2 SVGAGI. The CDR3 sequence is CASSSLGAVPSTDTQYF. The CDR3 nucleotides are TGTGCCAGCAGTTCCCTGGGAGCGGTGCCTAGCACAGATACGCAGTATTTT.

V gene TRBV28 combines with J gene TRBJ1-2, with TRBD1 identical over 9 bases. From germline, CDR1 is MDHEN and CDR2 SYDVKM. The V and J ends lost 3 bases and 3 bases, in that order; junction bases with no gene match: 5. This CDR3 has 15 residues. This CDR3 reads CASSFGQGRDYGYTF. CDR3 DNA sequence: TGTGCCAGCAGTTTTGGACAGGGGCGGGACTATGGCTACACCTTC.

The chain uses TRBV6-1 and TRBJ2-6; maybe TRBD1 (5 bases). CDR3 size: 16 residues. Germline assignment: CDR1 MNHNS and CDR2 SASEGT. The ends were cut back, 1 base at V and 1 base at J, with 8 bases in the middle. The CDR3 region has the DNA TGTGCCAGCAGTGAAGAGCAGGGATCTGGGGCCAACGTCCTGACTTTC. Protein: CASSEEQGSGANVLTF.

The chain is built from TRBV7-9 and TRBJ2-1, with D hard to call. The V end was cut by 2 bases, the J end by 5 bases, with 4 bases between. Per the germline V gene, CDR1 is SEHNR and CDR2 is FQNEAQ (reference sequence). This CDR3 is 12 amino acids long. This CDR3 reads CASSLLDNEQFF. The DNA of the CDR3 is TGTGCCAGCAGCTTATTGGACAATGAGCAGTTCTTC.

The chain carries TRBV20-1 and TRBJ2-1, with TRBD2 matching over 14 bases. With 2 bases clipped from V and 6 bases from J, the junction kept 6 bases outside the gene matches. This CDR3 spans 16 amino acids. Germline loops: CDR1 DFQATT, CDR2 SNEGSKA (reference sequence). The CDR3 reads CSARPRGLAGANEQFF. CDR3 bases: TGCAGTGCTAGACCTCGGGGACTAGCGGGGGCCAATGAGCAGTTCTTC.

V usage is TRBV5-4 and J usage is TRBJ1-1; TRBD1 aligns across 7 bases. Germline loops: CDR1 SGHNT, CDR2 YYREEE (reference sequence). CDR3 size: 13 residues. With 0 bases clipped from V and 6 bases from J, the junction kept 2 bases outside the gene matches. CDR3 bases: TGTGCCAGCAGCTTGGGGGGACAGTCTGAAGCTTTCTTT. Its translation: CASSLGGQSEAFF.

This sequence joins TRBV4-2 and TRBJ1-2; D gene uncertain. CDR3 length equals 14 residues. V was pared by 1 base and J by 5 bases, with 11 bases between. The germline CDR1 and CDR2 sequences are LGHNA and YNFKEQ. CDR3 nucleotide sequence: TGTGCCAGCAGCCAAGCCGAGGAGGGATATGGCTACACCTTC. It codes for CASSQAEEGYGYTF.

J is TRBJ1-2 and V is TRBV11-2; D gene ambiguous. V gave up 1 base and J gave up 8 bases, with 29 bases separating them. Germline V gene lookup returns CDR1 SGHAT and CDR2 FQNNGV. The CDR3 consists of 19 residues. As DNA, the CDR3 is TGTGCCAGCAGCTTAGGAGTACCCCTCGGCGACTGGACTAGATGCGGCTACACCTTC. Encoded protein: CASSLGVPLGDWTRCGYTF.

This clonotype was found a few times. The chain employs TRBV6-5 and TRBJ2-1, with D perhaps matching TRBD2 (6 bases). The CDR3 extends over 12 amino acids. The ends were cut back, 2 bases at V and 9 bases at J, with 8 bases in the middle. Per the germline V gene, CDR1 is MNHEY and CDR2 is SVGAGI. The CDR3 DNA reads TGTGCCAGCAGTTACCGGGGAGGTGAGCAGTTCTTC. It is translated as CASSYRGGEQFF.

J is TRBJ1-6 and V is TRBV2, with D perhaps matching TRBD1 (6 bases). Per the germline V gene, CDR1 is SNHLY and CDR2 is FYNNEI. V was shortened by 8 bases and J by 4 bases, with 15 bases between the two germline ends. CDR3 length: 15 amino acids. CDR3 sequence reads: CASLRGTDYNSPLHF. CDR3 nucleotides: TGTGCCAGCTTGAGGGGGACGGATTATAATTCACCCCTCCACTTT.

V usage is TRBV7-2 and J usage is TRBJ1-5; perhaps TRBD1 as D (6 bases). This CDR3 is built from 15 residues. V gave up 4 bases and J gave up 4 bases, with 14 bases separating them. Germline V gene data show CDR1 as SGHTA and CDR2 as FQGNSA. CDR3 protein: CASSYPDRRNQPQHF. The CDR3 nucleotides read TGTGCCAGCAGCTACCCTGACAGGAGGAATCAGCCCCAGCATTTT.

The chain recombines TRBV27 with TRBJ1-5; the D is unclear. The CDR3 loop spans 13 amino acids. With 1 base removed from V and 5 bases from J, the gap between germline ends came to 6 bases. CDR1 is MNHEY, CDR2 SMNVEV, per germline (reference sequence). The CDR3 DNA is TGTGCCAGCAGTTTATACAGTTATCAGCCCCAGCATTTT. Translated, it gives CASSLYSYQPQHF.

V usage is TRBV30 and J usage is TRBJ2-1; 13 nucleotides agree with TRBD2. There are 16 residues in the CDR3. CDR1 and CDR2 (germline): GTSNPN, SVGIG (reference sequence). V was clipped by 2 bases and J by 4 bases; unmatched bases: 5. CDR3 sequence reads: CAWSSGTSGTYNEQFF. DNA of the CDR3: TGTGCCTGGAGTAGTGGGACTAGCGGGACTTACAATGAGCAGTTCTTC.

This chain's CDR3 is CACRGDSLDTEAFF. In nucleotides, the CDR3 is TGTGCCTGCCGTGGGGACAGTCTGGACACTGAAGCTTTCTTT. The chain links TRBV30 to TRBJ1-1, with 7 nucleotides matching TRBD1. V dropped 6 bases and J dropped 3; count of bases not matched to a gene: 10. CDR3 length: 14 amino acids. Germline V gene sequence: CDR1 GTSNPN, CDR2 SVGIG (reference sequence).

This chain uses TRBV30 with TRBJ2-1; 7 nucleotides match TRBD1. V lost 0 bases and J lost 8; bases outside the gene matches: 4. The CDR3 loop spans 13 amino acids. Looked up from germline, CDR1 is GTSNPN and CDR2 is SVGIG (reference sequence). The chain's CDR3 is CAWSVQGWDEQFF. The CDR3 nucleotides are TGTGCCTGGAGTGTACAGGGGTGGGATGAGCAGTTCTTC.

This rearrangement joins TRBV28 to TRBJ2-7; 7 bases are shared with TRBD1. Trimming cost V 4 bases and J 2 bases; bases outside gene matches: 8. Germline loops: CDR1 MDHEN, CDR2 SYDVKM. This CDR3 contains 15 residues. The CDR3 DNA reads TGTGCCAGCAGTTCCCGGGACAGATTTCCCTACGAGCAGTACTTC. Residues: CASSSRDRFPYEQYF.

The rearrangement uses TRBV4-2 and TRBJ2-7; TRBD2 aligns across 8 bases. Germline V gives CDR1 LGHNA, CDR2 YNFKEQ. The V and J ends lost 1 base and 2 bases, in that order; junction bases with no gene match: 4. This CDR3 is built from 15 residues. CDR3 amino acids: CASSQGGGSTYEQYF. CDR3 coding DNA: TGTGCCAGCAGCCAAGGCGGGGGGTCTACCTACGAGCAGTACTTC.

V and J are TRBV11-2 and TRBJ1-1; D may be TRBD1 (6 bases). The germline V gene has CDR1 SGHAT and CDR2 FQNNGV. V lost 5 bases, J lost 1 base, and 14 bases lay in between. The length of the CDR3 is 15 residues. The CDR3 sequence is CASSGEGQKNTEAFF. CDR3 nucleotides: TGTGCCAGCAGCGGGGAAGGACAGAAGAACACTGAAGCTTTCTTT.

This sequence joins TRBV4-1 and TRBJ1-5; D call uncertain. The CDR3 has 15 amino acids. V was shortened by 1 base and J by 5 bases, with 12 bases between the two germline ends. The germline CDR1 and CDR2 sequences are MGHRA and YSYEKL. The CDR3 bases are TGCGCCAGCAGCCAAGTCCCGGGCCCGGATCAGCCCCAGCATTTT. Protein sequence: CASSQVPGPDQPQHF.

This rearrangement joins TRBV3-1 to TRBJ1-1; D unresolved. CDR1 and CDR2 (germline): LGHDT, YNNKEL (reference sequence). The CDR3 contains 15 residues. The germline V and J ends were trimmed by 0 bases and 4 bases, with 12 bases remaining between them. The CDR3 nucleotides read TGTGCCAGCAGCCAAGAATGGTTAGAACGCACTGAAGCTTTCTTT. It codes for CASSQEWLERTEAFF.

This chain uses TRBV7-2 with TRBJ2-1, with 10 bases identical to TRBD1. The CDR3 consists of 21 residues. Trimming at V came to 0 bases and at J to 5 bases, leaving 19 bases not matched to a gene. Germline values: CDR1 SGHTA, CDR2 FQGNSA. The CDR3 DNA reads as TGTGCCAGCAGCTTAGCCCGGGACAGGGGAACTCGGGAGCTCGGAGACAATGAGCAGTTCTTC. Translated: CASSLARDRGTRELGDNEQFF.

The V and J genes are TRBV27 and TRBJ1-5; D unclear. The length of the CDR3 is 13 residues. V shed 2 bases and J shed 4 bases, with 6 bases lying between them. Germline V CDR1 and CDR2: MNHEY, SMNVEV (reference sequence). The CDR3 region has the DNA TGTGCCAGCAGTTTAAAAAGGAATCAGCCCCAGCATTTT. Translated: CASSLKRNQPQHF.

This rearrangement joins TRBV6-5 to TRBJ2-3, with TRBD2 matching over 9 bases. Germline V lookup: CDR1 MNHEY, CDR2 SVGAGI. The trim removed 2 bases at V and 2 bases at J, leaving 5 bases unmatched. The CDR3 runs to 16 residues. CDR3 nucleotides: TGTGCCAGCAGTTACGCGACTAGCGGTTACACAGATACGCAGTATTTT. It specifies CASSYATSGYTDTQYF.